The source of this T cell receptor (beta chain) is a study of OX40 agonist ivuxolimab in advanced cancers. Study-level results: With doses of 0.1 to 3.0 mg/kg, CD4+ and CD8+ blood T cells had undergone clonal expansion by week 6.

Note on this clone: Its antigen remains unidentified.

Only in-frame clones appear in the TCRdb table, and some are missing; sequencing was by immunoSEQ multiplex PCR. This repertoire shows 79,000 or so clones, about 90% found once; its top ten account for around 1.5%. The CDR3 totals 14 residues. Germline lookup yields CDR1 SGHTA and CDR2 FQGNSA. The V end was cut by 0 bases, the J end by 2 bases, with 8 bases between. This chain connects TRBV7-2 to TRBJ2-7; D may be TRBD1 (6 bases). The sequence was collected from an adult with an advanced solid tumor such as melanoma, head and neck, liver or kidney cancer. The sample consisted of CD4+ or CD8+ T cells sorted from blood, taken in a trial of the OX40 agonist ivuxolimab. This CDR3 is CASSLAQGPYEQYF. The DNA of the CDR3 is TGTGCCAGCAGCTTAGCGCAGGGGCCCTACGAGCAGTACTTC.